The 19 T cell receptor beta chains below come from one sample, sequenced in a study of blood T cell repertoires in COVID-19. Libraries were prepared by immunoSEQ multiplex PCR; TCRdb keeps only in-frame clonotypes and omits some of them. This sample yields about 190,000 clones, of which about nine tenths are seen a single time; 6.7% belongs to the top ten. Sequencing was performed on peripheral blood. The receptors originated from a man between 35 and 55 years old with acute or convalescent COVID-19.

CDR3 sequence reads: CASRADSGLAGVSYNEQFF. CDR3 DNA: TGTGCCAGCCGTGCGGATTCTGGACTAGCGGGGGTCTCCTACAATGAGCAGTTCTTC. J is TRBJ2-1 and V is TRBV2, with 13 bases lining up with TRBD2. CDR3 length equals 19 residues. J was trimmed by 0 bases and V by 8 bases; bases with no gene match: 13. Germline values: CDR1 SNHLY, CDR2 FYNNEI. The variable domain in full, with the rest retrieved from reference TRBV2 and TRBJ2-1, is EPEVTQTPSHQVTQMGQEVILRCVPISNHLYFYWYRQILGQKVEFLVSFYNNEISEKSEIFDDQFSVERPDGSNFTLKIRSTKLEDSAMYFCASRADSGLAGVSYNEQFFGPGTRLTVL.

The chain has TRBV5-1 and TRBJ1-2; TRBD1 matches 7 bases. The CDR3 length is 15 residues. Germline V gene data show CDR1 as SGHRS and CDR2 as YFSETQ. With 0 bases clipped from V and 1 base from J, the junction kept 3 bases outside the gene matches. The CDR3 loop reads CASSLAGTVNYGYTF. CDR3 in DNA: TGCGCCAGCAGCTTGGCCGGGACAGTTAACTATGGCTACACCTTC.

This CDR3 is CASSTGQGWNSPLHF. Here the CDR3 DNA reads TGTGCCAGCAGTACGGGACAGGGATGGAATTCACCCCTCCACTTT. The V gene is TRBV6-5, the J gene TRBJ1-6; 9 bases align to TRBD1. The CDR3 consists of 15 residues. Germline V CDR1 and CDR2: MNHEY, SVGAGI. Trimming at V came to 5 bases and at J to 7 bases, leaving 6 bases not matched to a gene.

The rearrangement joins TRBV5-1 to TRBJ2-7; the match to TRBD2 covers 9 bases. The CDR3 totals 15 residues. CDR1 is SGHRS, CDR2 YFSETQ, per germline. The ends lost 3 bases at V and 4 bases at J; junction bases unmatched: 8. CDR3 in amino acids: CASSSGSGGGYEQYF. The CDR3 coding sequence is TGCGCCAGCAGCTCGGGTAGCGGGGGCGGGTACGAGCAGTACTTC.

This rearrangement joins TRBV4-2 to TRBJ2-7; TRBD1 aligns across 9 bases. Germline loops: CDR1 LGHNA, CDR2 YNFKEQ. The V gene end was trimmed by 4 bases and the J gene end by 0 bases; junction bases not matched to a gene: 4. The CDR3 has 15 residues. CDR3 in DNA: TGTGCCAGCAGCCTTGGGACAGGGAGCTCCTACGAGCAGTACTTC. Amino acid sequence: CASSLGTGSSYEQYF.

The chain recombines TRBV20-1 with TRBJ1-2; a weak D match, TRBD1 (6 bases). The germline V gene encodes CDR1 DFQATT and CDR2 SNEGSKA (reference sequence). This CDR3 comprises 11 residues. The ends were cut back, 5 bases at V and 7 bases at J, with 11 bases in the middle. Here the CDR3 reads CSAPGAGGYTF. The CDR3 DNA reads TGCAGTGCTCCAGGGGCAGGTGGCTACACCTTC.

The chain carries TRBV19 and TRBJ2-5; 11 bases align to TRBD2. Germline values: CDR1 LNHDA, CDR2 SQIVND (reference sequence). This CDR3 contains 15 residues. With V trimmed by 3 bases and J by 5 bases, 5 bases remained unmatched. This chain's CDR3 is CASSILAGGIETQYF. The DNA of the CDR3 is TGTGCCAGTAGTATCCTAGCGGGGGGAATTGAGACCCAGTACTTC. Looking up the rest from reference TRBV19 and TRBJ2-5 gives the full variable domain: DGGITQSPKYLFRKEGQNVTLSCEQNLNHDAMYWYRQDPGQGLRLIYYSQIVNDFQKGDIAEGYSVSREKKESFPLTVTSAQKNPTAFYLCASSILAGGIETQYFGPGTRLLVL.

The V gene is TRBV3-1 (or the pseudogene TRBV3-2), the J gene TRBJ1-2; D is ambiguous. V gave up 4 bases and J gave up 8 bases, with 14 bases separating them. CDR1 and CDR2 from the germline V gene are LGHDT and YNNKEL (reference sequence). CDR3 length equals 13 residues. The CDR3 sequence is CASSPDSLLGYTF. CDR3 sequence (DNA): TGTGCCAGCAGCCCGGACTCGTTATTGGGCTACACCTTC.

The chain recombines TRBV6-4 with TRBJ2-2; D unclear. CDR3 length: 13 amino acids. The V end lost 2 bases, the J end lost 9 bases, and 10 bases lay between the germline ends. The germline V gene encodes CDR1 MRHNA and CDR2 SNTAGT. DNA for the CDR3: TGTGCCAGCAGTGACGTCCTAGGAAGGGAGCTGTTTTTT. Translating gives CASSDVLGRELFF.

The chain carries TRBV5-8 and TRBJ1-1, with D unclear. The CDR3 has 13 amino acids. Germline assignment: CDR1 SGHTS and CDR2 YDEGEE. V lost 4 bases and J lost 2, with 9 bases in between. Here the CDR3 reads CASSLIRNTEAFF. The CDR3 DNA sequence: TGTGCCAGCAGCCTAATAAGAAACACTGAAGCTTTCTTT.

This clone is a singleton in its sample. The chain is built from TRBV6-5 and TRBJ1-6; no definite D call. The CDR3 covers 15 residues. Trimming took 6 bases from V and 8 from J, leaving 17 bases between them. Germline V lookup: CDR1 MNHEY, CDR2 SVGAGI. The CDR3 sequence is CASRHQRARDSPLHF. In nucleotides, the CDR3 is TGTGCCAGCAGGCACCAGAGAGCTAGAGATTCACCCCTCCACTTT.

This clone was seen only a few times. The rearrangement uses TRBV7-9 and TRBJ1-2; 9 nucleotides match TRBD1. The CDR3 extends over 14 amino acids. Germline CDR1 SEHNR, CDR2 FQNEAQ (reference sequence). V shed 8 bases and J 5 bases; nucleotides not matched to a gene: 9. CDR3 coding DNA: TGTGCCAGCGGCCTAGGAGGGACAGGGTATGGCTACACCTTC. It yields the protein CASGLGGTGYGYTF. Based on the CDR3 plus reference TRBV7-9 and TRBJ1-2, the full variable domain is DTGVSQNPRHKITKRGQNVTFRCDPISEHNRLYWYRQTLGQGPEFLTYFQNEAQLEKSRLLSDRFSAERPKGSFSTLEIQRTEQGDSAMYLCASGLGGTGYGYTFGSGTRLTVV.

The rearrangement links TRBV4-2 to TRBJ2-3; D is unresolved. There are 14 residues in the CDR3. CDR1 and CDR2 (germline): LGHNA, YNFKEQ. The V gene lost 1 base and the J gene lost 1 base, with 6 bases spanning the gap. CDR3 protein: CASSQVGRTDTQYF. Written as DNA, the CDR3 is TGTGCCAGCAGCCAAGTTGGGCGCACAGATACGCAGTATTTT.

J is TRBJ1-2 and V is TRBV7-9; maybe TRBD1 (6 bases). CDR1 and CDR2 from the germline V gene are SEHNR and FQNEAQ (reference sequence). This CDR3 is 15 amino acids long. V was shortened by 1 base and J by 3 bases, with 12 bases between the two germline ends. The CDR3, as DNA: TGTGCCAGCAGCTTAGGCCCAGGGGTCGACTATGGCTACACCTTC. Translated, it gives CASSLGPGVDYGYTF.

The V gene is TRBV5-5, the J gene TRBJ1-5; 8 positions match TRBD1. This CDR3 has 15 residues. V gave up 0 bases and J gave up 6 bases; unmatched junction bases: 5. The germline CDR1 and CDR2 sequences are SGHKS and YYEKEE (reference sequence). CDR3 protein: CASSLGRTGSQPQHF. CDR3 nucleotide sequence: TGTGCCAGCAGCTTGGGGCGGACAGGGAGTCAGCCCCAGCATTTT.

This sequence joins TRBV5-1 and TRBJ1-3; TRBD1 might be the D (5 bases). Trimming removed 1 base at V and 2 bases at J, with 10 bases between. The CDR3 spans 15 residues. Germline values: CDR1 SGHRS, CDR2 YFSETQ. Here the CDR3 reads CASSLQGNPGNTIYF. The CDR3 DNA reads as TGCGCCAGCAGCTTGCAGGGAAACCCTGGAAACACCATATATTTT.

V gene TRBV7-9 combines with J gene TRBJ2-1; 9 nucleotides line up with TRBD1. Per germline, CDR1 SEHNR and CDR2 FQNEAQ (reference sequence). Germline trimming cut 3 bases from V and 5 bases from J; bases unmatched to any gene: 8. The CDR3 has 16 residues. This chain's CDR3 is CASSFPGQGRDNEQFF. CDR3 bases: TGTGCCAGCAGCTTCCCGGGACAGGGTCGTGACAATGAGCAGTTCTTC.

This rearrangement joins TRBV27 to TRBJ2-1; tentatively, D is TRBD2 (7 bases). The V end lost 9 bases, the J end lost 0 bases, and 18 bases lay between the germline ends. Germline V gene lookup returns CDR1 MNHEY and CDR2 SMNVEV (reference sequence). The CDR3 has 16 residues. The CDR3 DNA reads as TGTGCCAGTCTAAGGGGGGGGCCAAGCTCCTACAATGAGCAGTTCTTC. It encodes CASLRGGPSSYNEQFF.

Comment on this clone: In the same sample, other DNA sequences code for this CDR3. This chain connects TRBV27 to TRBJ2-3; 8 bases are shared with TRBD1. Germline-derived CDR1 and CDR2 are MNHEY and SMNVEV (reference sequence). V was clipped by 4 bases and J by 0 bases; unmatched bases: 0. CDR3 length equals 14 residues. The CDR3 loop reads CASSYRGSTDTQYF. The CDR3 coding sequence is TGTGCCAGCAGTTACAGGGGGAGCACAGATACGCAGTATTTT.